What follows are 24 T cell receptor beta chains derived from one specimen sequenced in a study of blood T cell repertoires in COVID-19. TCRdb's table, derived via immunoSEQ multiplex PCR, lists solely in-frame clones and lacks some. The top ten hold roughly 11% of the sample, which has approximately 100,000 clones, approximately 80% seen once. Sample: peripheral blood. These receptors came from a man between 65 and 85 years old with active or convalescent COVID-19.

This CDR3 is CASRGSSSGDSYEQYF. Written as DNA, the CDR3 is TGTGCCAGCAGGGGAAGCTCTAGCGGGGACTCCTACGAGCAGTACTTC. The chain uses TRBV28 and TRBJ2-7, with 9 bases identical to TRBD2. V was clipped by 6 bases and J by 0 bases; unmatched bases: 9. The CDR3 spans 16 residues. Germline CDR1 reads MDHEN; CDR2 reads SYDVKM.

This sequence joins TRBV5-6 and TRBJ1-2, with a possible D match to TRBD1 (5 bases). This CDR3 contains 16 residues. Trimming took off 4 bases at V and 3 bases at J, with 19 bases between the two ends. Germline lookup yields CDR1 SGHDT and CDR2 YYEEEE. CDR3 sequence reads: CASSPIPDTIDYGYTF. The CDR3 nucleotides read TGTGCCAGCAGCCCGATTCCGGACACGATAGACTATGGCTACACCTTC.

This clone showed up just once. The chain uses TRBV9 and TRBJ2-1; tentative D call: TRBD2 (7 bases). Trimming cost V 7 bases and J 4 bases, with 18 bases left between them. Germline V gene data show CDR1 as SGDLS and CDR2 as YYNGEE. The CDR3 is 15 amino acids. DNA of the CDR3: TGTGCCAGCGCCCCGGGGGGCTTCCTATACAATGAGCAGTTCTTC. Encoded protein: CASAPGGFLYNEQFF.

V and J are TRBV4-1 and TRBJ1-6; D perhaps matches TRBD1 (5 bases). The CDR3 spans 16 residues. V was shortened by 3 bases and J by 8 bases, with 17 bases between the two germline ends. Germline loops: CDR1 MGHRA, CDR2 YSYEKL. CDR3 sequence: CASSQSPGFEYSPLHF. The DNA for the CDR3 is TGCGCCAGCAGCCAGAGTCCAGGGTTTGAGTATTCACCCCTCCACTTT.

Only a few counts were recorded for this clone. The chain uses TRBV6-6 and TRBJ2-7; D is possibly TRBD2 (5 bases). The CDR3 covers 15 residues. Trimming took 6 bases from V and 3 from J, leaving 18 bases between them. Germline V gene sequence: CDR1 MNHNY, CDR2 SVGAGI (reference sequence). The CDR3, as DNA: TGTGCCAGCAGCCGCTCCAATGGAGGCCTCTACGAGCAGTACTTC. This sequence encodes CASSRSNGGLYEQYF.

V is TRBV7-2 and J is TRBJ2-5; TRBD1 aligns across 7 bases. With V trimmed by 6 bases and J by 1 base, 8 bases remained unmatched. This CDR3 region has 15 residues. CDR1 is SGHTA and CDR2 is FQGNSA in the germline V gene. The CDR3 nucleotides read TGTGCCAGCAGAACACAGGGGAGCAGCCAAGAGACCCAGTACTTC. Protein sequence: CASRTQGSSQETQYF.

This chain joins TRBV11-2 and TRBJ2-3; maybe TRBD1 (6 bases). The CDR3 is 14 amino acids. Germline V CDR1 and CDR2: SGHAT, FQNNGV. V lost 4 bases to trimming and J lost 9 bases, with 17 bases between them. CDR3 region: CASSSEWPRGTQYF. CDR3 DNA: TGTGCCAGCAGCTCCGAGTGGCCGAGGGGGACGCAGTATTTT.

This clone was observed once. The chain uses TRBV9 and TRBJ2-7, with 7 bases identical to TRBD2. Trimming took 4 bases from V and 4 from J; bases not matched to a gene: 8. Germline V gene sequence: CDR1 SGDLS, CDR2 YYNGEE. The CDR3 contains 14 residues. CDR3 region: CASSPRLAGYEQYF. Written as DNA, the CDR3 is TGTGCCAGCAGCCCAAGACTAGCAGGGTACGAGCAGTACTTC.

This clone was seen only once. The gene calls are TRBV19 and TRBJ2-4; 7 positions match TRBD1. Per germline, CDR1 LNHDA and CDR2 SQIVND (reference sequence). The V gene end was trimmed by 9 bases and the J gene end by 0 bases; junction bases not matched to a gene: 5. The CDR3 extends over 14 amino acids. In DNA form, the CDR3 reads TGTGCCAGCCGGGACAGCCTAGCCAAAAACATTCAGTACTTC. As protein: CASRDSLAKNIQYF.

The V gene is TRBV4-1, the J gene TRBJ2-7, with TRBD2 identical over 8 bases. The CDR3 totals 15 residues. J gave up 2 bases and V 4 bases, and 7 bases lay outside the gene matches. In germline, CDR1 is MGHRA, CDR2 YSYEKL. CDR3 nucleotides: TGCGCCAGCAGCCTCAGCAGCGGGGGTACCTACGAGCAGTACTTC. Translated, it gives CASSLSSGGTYEQYF.

The chain has TRBV27 and TRBJ2-2, with 9 bases lining up with TRBD1. This CDR3 is 14 amino acids long. V trimming: 5 bases; J trimming: 7 bases; junction bases outside the gene matches: 5. CDR1 and CDR2 (germline): MNHEY, SMNVEV (reference sequence). CDR3 sequence (DNA): TGTGCCAGCAGTCAGGGACAGGGCTTCGGGGAGCTGTTTTTT. This translates into CASSQGQGFGELFF.

The chain has TRBV7-9 and TRBJ2-4; the match to TRBD1 covers 9 bases. Per germline, CDR1 SEHNR and CDR2 FQNEAQ (reference sequence). The CDR3 loop spans 16 amino acids. Unmatched junction bases numbered 8, after V lost 5 bases and J lost 3 bases. CDR3 region: CASSQTGGWVKNIQYF. As DNA, the CDR3 is TGTGCCAGCAGCCAGACAGGGGGATGGGTCAAAAACATTCAGTACTTC.

The rearrangement joins TRBV20-1 to TRBJ1-2; D is possibly TRBD1 (6 bases). The CDR3 has 12 amino acids. Germline loops: CDR1 DFQATT, CDR2 SNEGSKA (reference sequence). V lost 3 bases and J lost 3, with 8 bases in between. CDR3 loop: CSASSGDYGYTF. Here the CDR3 DNA reads TGCAGTGCTAGTTCAGGGGACTATGGCTACACCTTC.

This clone was counted many times. The rearrangement links TRBV7-3 to TRBJ2-2, with D perhaps matching TRBD2 (6 bases). V lost 3 bases to trimming and J lost 4 bases, with 9 bases between them. The germline V gene has CDR1 SGHTA and CDR2 FQGTGA. The CDR3 totals 14 residues. CDR3 protein: CASSLLGSTGELFF. Here the CDR3 DNA reads TGTGCCAGCAGCTTGCTCGGGAGCACCGGGGAGCTGTTTTTT.

CDR3: CATSRGGGGLRYEQYF. For the CDR3, the DNA is TGTGCCACCAGCAGAGGAGGGGGCGGATTACGCTACGAGCAGTACTTC. This chain connects TRBV15 to TRBJ2-7; the match to TRBD1 covers 7 bases. The CDR3 contains 16 residues. Per germline, CDR1 LNHNV and CDR2 YYDKDF (reference sequence). V gave up 1 base and J gave up 3 bases; unmatched junction bases: 9.

The chain links TRBV2 to TRBJ2-5; D not certain. CDR1 SNHLY and CDR2 FYNNEI come from the germline V gene. CDR3 size: 12 residues. The V end was cut by 7 bases, the J end by 1 base, with 7 bases between. The CDR3 is CASMGSQETQYF. The DNA for the CDR3 is TGTGCCAGCATGGGCAGCCAAGAGACCCAGTACTTC.

This chain links TRBV27 with TRBJ2-3; possible D gene TRBD1, 6 bases. Trimming took off 2 bases at V and 0 bases at J, with 18 bases between the two ends. The CDR3 sequence is 18 residues long. Germline CDR1 and CDR2: MNHEY and SMNVEV (reference sequence). As DNA, the CDR3 is TGTGCCAGCAGTTTACTACCCGGAGCACAGGGAAGCACAGATACGCAGTATTTT. As protein: CASSLLPGAQGSTDTQYF.

The V call is TRBV30, the J call TRBJ2-1, with 8 positions matching TRBD2. The V segment lost 6 bases and the J segment 7 bases; nucleotides outside the gene matches: 20. This CDR3 spans 17 amino acids. Germline loops: CDR1 GTSNPN, CDR2 SVGIG (reference sequence). CDR3 sequence reads: CACNSRARGGRGNEQFF. The CDR3 DNA sequence: TGTGCCTGCAACTCCCGCGCACGCGGGGGGCGGGGGAATGAGCAGTTCTTC.

This CDR3 reads CASSSRTGFSYEQYF. In nucleotides, the CDR3 is TGTGCCAGCAGCTCCCGGACAGGGTTCTCCTACGAGCAGTACTTC. The V call is TRBV3-1 (or the pseudogene TRBV3-2), the J call TRBJ2-7; 8 nucleotides align to TRBD1. The germline CDR1 and CDR2 sequences are LGHDT and YNNKEL (reference sequence). The V segment lost 5 bases and the J segment 0 bases; nucleotides outside the gene matches: 6. There are 15 residues in the CDR3.

The chain has TRBV5-1 and TRBJ2-7; unclear D gene. The germline V gene has CDR1 SGHRS and CDR2 YFSETQ. The CDR3 is 12 residues long. V lost 5 bases and J lost 8, with 14 bases in between. In DNA, the CDR3 is TGCGCCAGCAGGTATGACATGGGTAAGCAGTACTTC. Residues: CASRYDMGKQYF. The full variable domain, rest sourced from reference TRBV5-1 and TRBJ2-7, is KAGVTQTPRYLIKTRGQQVTLSCSPISGHRSVSWYQQTPGQGLQFLFEYFSETQRNKGNFPGRFSGRQFSNSRSEMNVSTLELGDSALYLCASRYDMGKQYFGPGTRLTVT.

The chain links TRBV30 to TRBJ1-2, with D unresolved. The V gene lost 8 bases and the J gene lost 0 bases, with 7 bases spanning the gap. Germline V gives CDR1 GTSNPN, CDR2 SVGIG (reference sequence). CDR3 size: 11 residues. DNA of the CDR3: TGTGCCCTTCAGTCTAACTATGGCTACACCTTC. Its protein is CALQSNYGYTF.

The V call is TRBV3-1 (or the pseudogene TRBV3-2), the J call TRBJ2-3; a weak D match, TRBD2 (6 bases). The CDR3 has 15 residues. Germline V lookup: CDR1 LGHDT, CDR2 YNNKEL (reference sequence). Trimming pared 6 bases from V and 6 bases from J, leaving 19 bases between. CDR3 coding DNA: TGTGCCAGCAGTTCGACCGGGAGCCCGGGGGATACGCAGTATTTT. Translated, it gives CASSSTGSPGDTQYF.

The chain employs TRBV27 and TRBJ1-2, with D possibly matching TRBD1 (5 bases). V was cut by 4 bases and J by 1 base, with 16 bases left in between. Germline V gene lookup returns CDR1 MNHEY and CDR2 SMNVEV (reference sequence). The CDR3 extends over 16 amino acids. As DNA, the CDR3 is TGTGCCAGCAGTTCGATGACAGAATTATATAACTATGGCTACACCTTC. It translates to CASSSMTELYNYGYTF.

This sequence joins TRBV19 and TRBJ2-2; the match to TRBD1 covers 9 bases. From germline, CDR1 is LNHDA and CDR2 SQIVND (reference sequence). The trim removed 6 bases at V and 4 bases at J, leaving 6 bases unmatched. The CDR3 spans 15 residues. The CDR3 reads CASRLQGAGTGELFF. CDR3 nucleotides: TGTGCCAGTAGGTTACAGGGGGCGGGCACCGGGGAGCTGTTTTTT.